The T cell receptor (beta chain) described here comes from a study of CD8 T cells in Susac syndrome. RNA totalling roughly 0.5 to 1 ug underwent reverse transcription with random hexamers. Amplification of TCR beta CDR3 across 54 Vbeta and 13 Jbeta was performed with immunoSEQ multiplex PCR. TCRdb re-derived calls from the immunoSEQ multiplex PCR reads in MiXCR, one entry per CDR3 protein. The sample has some 110,000 distinct CDR3 sequences; approximately 93% are singletons. CDR1 and CDR2 (germline): ENHRY, SYGVKD. This CDR3 is built from 13 residues. V lost 2 bases to trimming and J lost 6 bases, with 8 bases between them. The multiple sclerosis controls consisted of treatment-naive patients with relapsing-remitting disease, either stable or active.

The TCR was taken from a human donor with multiple sclerosis. Sequencing was performed on CD4+ T cells from PBMCs. The chain couples TRBV10-3 to TRBJ2-1; D call uncertain. The CDR3 DNA sequence: TGTGCCATCAGTGAGCCCAGAACCAATGAGCAGTTCTTC. The encoded protein is CAISEPRTNEQFF.